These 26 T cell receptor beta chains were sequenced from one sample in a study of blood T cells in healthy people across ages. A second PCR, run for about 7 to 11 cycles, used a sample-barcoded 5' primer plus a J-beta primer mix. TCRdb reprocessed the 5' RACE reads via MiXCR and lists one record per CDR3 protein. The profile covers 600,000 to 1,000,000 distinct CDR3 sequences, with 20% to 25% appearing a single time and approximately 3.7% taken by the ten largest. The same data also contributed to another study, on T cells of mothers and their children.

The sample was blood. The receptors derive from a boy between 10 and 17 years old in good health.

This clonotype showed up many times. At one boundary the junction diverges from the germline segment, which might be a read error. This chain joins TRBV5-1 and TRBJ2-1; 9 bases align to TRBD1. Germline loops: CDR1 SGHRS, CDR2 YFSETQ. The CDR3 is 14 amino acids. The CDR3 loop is CASSLTGGYNEQFF. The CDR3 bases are TGTGCCAGCAGTTTGACAGGGGGGTACAATGAGCAGTTCTTC.

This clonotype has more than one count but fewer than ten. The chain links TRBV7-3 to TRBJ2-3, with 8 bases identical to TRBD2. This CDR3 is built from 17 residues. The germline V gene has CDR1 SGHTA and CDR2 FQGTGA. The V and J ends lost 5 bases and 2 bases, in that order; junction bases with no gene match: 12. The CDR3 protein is CASSLSVERESTDTQYF. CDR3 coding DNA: TGTGCCAGCAGCCTATCCGTTGAGCGGGAGTCCACAGATACGCAGTATTTT.

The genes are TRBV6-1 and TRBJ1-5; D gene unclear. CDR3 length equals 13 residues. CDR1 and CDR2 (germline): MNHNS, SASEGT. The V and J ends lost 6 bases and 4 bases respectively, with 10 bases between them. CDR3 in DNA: TGTGCCAGCAGCGCAGGATTAAATCAGCCCCAGCATTTT. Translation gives CASSAGLNQPQHF.

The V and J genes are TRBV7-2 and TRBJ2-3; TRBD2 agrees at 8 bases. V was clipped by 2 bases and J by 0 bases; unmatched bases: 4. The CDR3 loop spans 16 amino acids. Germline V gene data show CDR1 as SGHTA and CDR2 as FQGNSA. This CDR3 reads CASSLRAGESTDTQYF. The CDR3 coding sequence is TGTGCCAGCAGCTTACGAGCGGGGGAGAGCACAGATACGCAGTATTTT.

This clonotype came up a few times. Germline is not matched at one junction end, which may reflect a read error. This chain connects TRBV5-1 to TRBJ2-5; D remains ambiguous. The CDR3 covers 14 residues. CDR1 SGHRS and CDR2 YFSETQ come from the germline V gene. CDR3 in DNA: TGCGCCAGCACGGCCCACAGAATCCAAGAGTCCCAGTACTTC. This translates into CASTAHRIQESQYF.

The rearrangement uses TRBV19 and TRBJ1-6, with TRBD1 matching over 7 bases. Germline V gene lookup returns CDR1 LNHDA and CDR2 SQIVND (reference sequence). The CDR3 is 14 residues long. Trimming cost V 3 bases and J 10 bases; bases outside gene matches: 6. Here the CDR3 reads CASSIDRDRSPLHF. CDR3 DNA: TGTGCCAGTAGTATTGACAGGGATCGGTCACCCCTCCACTTT.

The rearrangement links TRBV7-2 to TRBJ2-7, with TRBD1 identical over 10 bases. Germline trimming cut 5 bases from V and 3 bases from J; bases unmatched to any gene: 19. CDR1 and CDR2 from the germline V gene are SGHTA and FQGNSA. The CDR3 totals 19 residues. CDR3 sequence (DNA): TGTGCCAGCAGCCAACCCGGAGTGGCCGGGACAGGGGAGAACTACGAGCAGTACTTC. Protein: CASSQPGVAGTGENYEQYF.

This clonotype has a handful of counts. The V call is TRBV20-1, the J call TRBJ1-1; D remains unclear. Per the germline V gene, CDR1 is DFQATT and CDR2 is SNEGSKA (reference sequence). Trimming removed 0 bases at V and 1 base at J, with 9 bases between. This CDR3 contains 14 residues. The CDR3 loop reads CSARESKGNTEAFF. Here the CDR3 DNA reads TGCAGTGCTAGAGAAAGTAAGGGGAACACTGAAGCTTTCTTT.

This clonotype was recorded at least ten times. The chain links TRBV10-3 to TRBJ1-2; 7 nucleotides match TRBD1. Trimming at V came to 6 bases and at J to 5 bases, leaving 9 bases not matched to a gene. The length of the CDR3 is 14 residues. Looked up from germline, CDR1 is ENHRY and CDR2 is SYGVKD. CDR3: CAIRLPGQLYGYTF. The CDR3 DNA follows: TGTGCCATCAGACTACCGGGACAGCTTTATGGCTACACCTTC.

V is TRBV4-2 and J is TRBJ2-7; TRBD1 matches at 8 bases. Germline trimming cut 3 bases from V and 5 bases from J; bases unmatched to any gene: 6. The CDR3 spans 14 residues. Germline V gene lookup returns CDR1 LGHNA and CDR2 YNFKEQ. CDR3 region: CASSQMTGDHEQYF. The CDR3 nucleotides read TGTGCCAGCAGCCAGATGACAGGGGACCACGAGCAGTACTTC.

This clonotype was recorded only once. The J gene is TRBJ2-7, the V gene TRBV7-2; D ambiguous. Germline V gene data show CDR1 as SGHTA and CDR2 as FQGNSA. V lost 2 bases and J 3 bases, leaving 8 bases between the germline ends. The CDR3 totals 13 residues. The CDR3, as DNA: TGTGCCAGCAGCTTATTTAACGGCTACGAGCAGTACTTC. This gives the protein CASSLFNGYEQYF.

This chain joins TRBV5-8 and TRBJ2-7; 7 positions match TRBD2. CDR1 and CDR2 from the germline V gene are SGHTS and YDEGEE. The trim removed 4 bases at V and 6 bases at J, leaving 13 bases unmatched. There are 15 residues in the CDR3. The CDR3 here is CASSRKRDRTSEQYV. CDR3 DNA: TGTGCCAGCAGCCGAAAGCGGGATCGTACGTCCGAGCAGTACGTC.

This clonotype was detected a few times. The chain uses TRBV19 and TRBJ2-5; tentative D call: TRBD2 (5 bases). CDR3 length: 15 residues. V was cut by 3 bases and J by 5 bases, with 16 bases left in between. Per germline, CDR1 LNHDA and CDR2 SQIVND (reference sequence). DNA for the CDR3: TGTGCCAGTAGTATTGGCGGGTTGGTCACGGAGACCCAGTACTTC. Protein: CASSIGGLVTETQYF. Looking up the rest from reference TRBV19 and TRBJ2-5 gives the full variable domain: DGGITQSPKYLFRKEGQNVTLSCEQNLNHDAMYWYRQDPGQGLRLIYYSQIVNDFQKGDIAEGYSVSREKKESFPLTVTSAQKNPTAFYLCASSIGGLVTETQYFGPGTRLLVL.

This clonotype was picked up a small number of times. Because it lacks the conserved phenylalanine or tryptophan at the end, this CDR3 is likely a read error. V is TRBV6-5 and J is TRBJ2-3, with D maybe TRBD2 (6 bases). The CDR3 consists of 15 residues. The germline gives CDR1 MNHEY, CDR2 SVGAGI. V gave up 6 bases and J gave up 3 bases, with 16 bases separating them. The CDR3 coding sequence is TGTGCCAGCAGGCTCGGTCTTGCGGGGACAGATACGCAGTATCTT. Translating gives CASRLGLAGTDTQYL.

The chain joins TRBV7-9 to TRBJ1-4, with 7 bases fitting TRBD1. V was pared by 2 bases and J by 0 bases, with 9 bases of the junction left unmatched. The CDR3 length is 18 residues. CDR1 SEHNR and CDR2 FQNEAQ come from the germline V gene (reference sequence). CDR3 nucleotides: TGTGCCAGCAGCTTATACACAGGGGATAGTGCAACTAATGAAAAACTGTTTTTT. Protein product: CASSLYTGDSATNEKLFF.

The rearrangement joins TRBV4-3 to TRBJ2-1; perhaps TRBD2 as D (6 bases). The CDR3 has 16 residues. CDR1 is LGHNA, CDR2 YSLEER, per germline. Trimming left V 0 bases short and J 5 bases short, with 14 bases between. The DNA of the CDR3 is TGCGCCAGCAGCCAAGAGGGGGGTGACACTAACAATGAGCAGTTCTTC. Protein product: CASSQEGGDTNNEQFF.

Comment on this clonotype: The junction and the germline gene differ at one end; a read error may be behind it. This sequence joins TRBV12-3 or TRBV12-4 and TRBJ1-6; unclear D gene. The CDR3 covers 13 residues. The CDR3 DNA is TGTACCAGCAGTCCCGGTGCCGGTTCACCCCTCCACTTT. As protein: CTSSPGAGSPLHF.

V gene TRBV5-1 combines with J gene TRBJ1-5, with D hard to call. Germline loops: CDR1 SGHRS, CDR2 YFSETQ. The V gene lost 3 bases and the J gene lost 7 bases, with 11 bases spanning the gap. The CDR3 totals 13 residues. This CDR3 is CASSSAVGQPQHF. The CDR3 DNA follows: TGCGCCAGCAGCTCAGCTGTCGGCCAGCCCCAGCATTTT.

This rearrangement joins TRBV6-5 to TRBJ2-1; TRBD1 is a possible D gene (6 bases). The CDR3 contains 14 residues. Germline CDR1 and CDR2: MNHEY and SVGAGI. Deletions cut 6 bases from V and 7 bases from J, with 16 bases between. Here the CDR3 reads CASRQTGPRNEQFF. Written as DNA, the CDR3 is TGTGCCAGCAGACAGACAGGCCCAAGGAATGAGCAGTTCTTC.

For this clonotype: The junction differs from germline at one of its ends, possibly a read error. The CDR3 DNA is TGCAGTGCTGACCCCGGTGGGAGACCTGGGGCCAACGTCCCGACTTTC. Its translation is CSADPGGRPGANVPTF. The V gene is TRBV20-1, the J gene TRBJ2-6, with D perhaps matching TRBD1 or TRBD2 (5 bases each). Germline lookup yields CDR1 DFQATT and CDR2 SNEGSKA (reference sequence). This CDR3 is 16 amino acids long.

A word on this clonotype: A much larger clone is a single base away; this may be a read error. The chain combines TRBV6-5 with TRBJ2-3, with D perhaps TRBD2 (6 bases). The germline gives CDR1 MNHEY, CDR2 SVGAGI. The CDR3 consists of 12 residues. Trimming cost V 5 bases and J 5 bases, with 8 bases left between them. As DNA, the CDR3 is TGTGCCAGCAGTCGCGGGGAAGATACGCAGTATTTT. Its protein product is CASSRGEDTQYF.

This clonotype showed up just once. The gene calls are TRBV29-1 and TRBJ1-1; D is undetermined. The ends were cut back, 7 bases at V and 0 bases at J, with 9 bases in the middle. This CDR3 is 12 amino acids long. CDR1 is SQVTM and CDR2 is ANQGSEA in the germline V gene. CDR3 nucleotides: TGCAGCGCCTCACAGCTGAACACTGAAGCTTTCTTT. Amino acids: CSASQLNTEAFF. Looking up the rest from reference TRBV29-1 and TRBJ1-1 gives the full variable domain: SAVISQKPSRDICQRGTSLTIQCQVDSQVTMMFWYRQQPGQSLTLIATANQGSEATYESGFVIDKFPISRPNLTFSTLTVSNMSPEDSSIYLCSASQLNTEAFFGQGTRLTVV.

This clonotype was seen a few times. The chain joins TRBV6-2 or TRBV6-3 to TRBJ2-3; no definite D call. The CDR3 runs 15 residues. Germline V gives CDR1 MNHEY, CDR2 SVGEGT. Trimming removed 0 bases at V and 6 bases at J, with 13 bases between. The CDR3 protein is CASSYSDSSLDTQYF. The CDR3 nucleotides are TGTGCCAGCAGTTACTCCGACTCGAGTTTGGATACGCAGTATTTT.

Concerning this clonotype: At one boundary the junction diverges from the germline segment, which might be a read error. CDR3 nucleotides: TGTGCCAGCAGCGTAGCGTTTGGCTACACCTTC. Translating it yields CASSVAFGYTF. This chain connects TRBV7-9 to TRBJ1-2; D uncertain. CDR1 SEHNR and CDR2 FQNEAQ come from the germline V gene (reference sequence). The CDR3 extends over 11 amino acids. The whole variable domain, remainder taken from reference TRBV7-9 and TRBJ1-2, is DTGVSQNPRHKITKRGQNVTFRCDPISEHNRLYWYRQTLGQGPEFLTYFQNEAQLEKSRLLSDRFSAERPKGSFSTLEIQRTEQGDSAMYLCASSVAFGYTFGSGTRLTVV.

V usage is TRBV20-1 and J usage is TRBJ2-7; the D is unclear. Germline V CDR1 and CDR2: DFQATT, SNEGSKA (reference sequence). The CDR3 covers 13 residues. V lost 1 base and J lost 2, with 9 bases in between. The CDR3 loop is CSARARGAYEQYF. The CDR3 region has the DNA TGCAGTGCTAGAGCTCGTGGCGCCTACGAGCAGTACTTC.

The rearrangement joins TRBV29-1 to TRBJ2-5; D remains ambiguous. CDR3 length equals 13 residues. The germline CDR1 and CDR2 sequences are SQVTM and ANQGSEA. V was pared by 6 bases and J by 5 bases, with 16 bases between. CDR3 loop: CSVPATLRETQYF. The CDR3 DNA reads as TGCAGCGTGCCCGCTACCCTCCGGGAGACCCAGTACTTC.